These 20 T cell receptor beta chains share one sample of origin, sequenced in a study of CD8+ T cells in alopecia areata. The authors extracted RNA and reverse transcribed it into cDNA as the sequencing template. The table came from immunoSEQ multiplex PCR; TCRdb's copy has only in-frame clones and leaves some out. Found here are about 290,000 clones, roughly 64% of them singletons; the top ten hold 1.8%. Treatment of the sample: oral pan-JAK inhibitor, 5-10 mg twice daily. Sequenced here: CD4+ T cells sorted from blood, sampled at week 24, from a patient treated with tofacitinib. Receptors were obtained from a human donor with alopecia areata.

V usage is TRBV4-1 and J usage is TRBJ1-2, with a possible D match to TRBD1 (5 bases). The CDR3 runs 15 residues. The germline CDR1 and CDR2 sequences are MGHRA and YSYEKL. V was pared by 4 bases and J by 2 bases, with 14 bases between. This CDR3 is CASSLGAEANYGYTF. Written as DNA, the CDR3 is TGCGCCAGCAGCCTCGGGGCGGAGGCAAACTATGGCTACACCTTC.

The genes are TRBV4-2 and TRBJ2-3, with TRBD2 matching over 8 bases. The germline CDR1 and CDR2 sequences are LGHNA and YNFKEQ. The CDR3 spans 16 residues. Trimming took 5 bases from V and 2 from J; bases not matched to a gene: 9. The CDR3 bases are TGTGCCAGCAGCAAAGGACTAGCTAGGGCCACAGATACGCAGTATTTT. Its protein is CASSKGLARATDTQYF.

The chain joins TRBV30 to TRBJ1-2; possibly TRBD1 for D (6 bases). The V gene lost 2 bases and the J gene lost 0 bases, with 10 bases spanning the gap. Germline V gives CDR1 GTSNPN, CDR2 SVGIG (reference sequence). The CDR3 totals 14 residues. CDR3: CAWSTGTPNYGYTF. CDR3 coding DNA: TGTGCCTGGAGTACGGGGACACCTAACTATGGCTACACCTTC.

The chain couples TRBV6-5 to TRBJ1-2; D unclear. Germline V gene sequence: CDR1 MNHEY, CDR2 SVGAGI. The CDR3 has 15 amino acids. Trimming removed 8 bases from V and 2 bases from J, with 18 bases in between. CDR3 sequence (DNA): TGTGCCAGCTCGCGATCGAGACGCCCAAACTATGGCTACACCTTC. Translation gives CASSRSRRPNYGYTF.

The chain employs TRBV28 and TRBJ1-1; TRBD1 agrees at 8 bases. The V gene's germline CDR1 is MDHEN and CDR2 SYDVKM. After removal of 6 bases from V and 4 bases from J, the junction contained 4 bases not matched to a gene. This CDR3 region has 13 residues. CDR3 DNA: TGTGCCAGCAGAACCACAGGGGGCACTGAAGCTTTCTTT. Protein sequence: CASRTTGGTEAFF. Full variable domain (remainder filled in from reference TRBV28 and TRBJ1-1): DVKVTQSSRYLVKRTGEKVFLECVQDMDHENMFWYRQDPGLGLRLIYFSYDVKMKEKGDIPEGYSVSREKKERFSLILESASTNQTSMYLCASRTTGGTEAFFGQGTRLTVV.

The sample holds a few counts of this clone. The V call is TRBV7-2, the J call TRBJ1-6, with TRBD1 identical over 7 bases. The CDR3 covers 16 residues. After removal of 4 bases from V and 9 bases from J, the junction contained 12 bases not matched to a gene. Germline assignment: CDR1 SGHTA and CDR2 FQGNSA. The CDR3 spells CASSSLWDSSGSPLHF. The CDR3 nucleotides are TGTGCCAGCAGCTCACTATGGGACAGCTCGGGTTCACCCCTCCACTTT.

The genes are TRBV6-5 and TRBJ1-6; 7 nucleotides line up with TRBD1. CDR3 length equals 14 residues. V gave up 8 bases and J gave up 6 bases; unmatched junction bases: 7. CDR1 is MNHEY, CDR2 SVGAGI, per germline. As DNA, the CDR3 is TGTGCCAGCTCCCGGGGACAGAGTAATTCACCCCTCCACTTT. The encoded protein is CASSRGQSNSPLHF.

In its sample, this clone was seen a few times. The chain uses TRBV5-1 and TRBJ1-1; D is ambiguous. Trimming cost V 0 bases and J 0 bases, with 6 bases left between them. Germline CDR1 is SGHRS and CDR2 is YFSETQ. The CDR3 contains 14 residues. CDR3 sequence reads: CASSLASVNTEAFF. The CDR3 DNA reads as TGCGCCAGCAGCTTGGCCTCAGTGAACACTGAAGCTTTCTTT.

This chain links TRBV6-5 with TRBJ2-4; the D is unclear. Germline V gene lookup returns CDR1 MNHEY and CDR2 SVGAGI. There are 12 residues in the CDR3. V was pared by 5 bases and J by 7 bases, with 9 bases between. The CDR3, as DNA: TGTGCCAGCAGTGGGGTAATGAACATTCAGTACTTC. It translates to CASSGVMNIQYF.

V gene TRBV30 combines with J gene TRBJ2-5, with D maybe TRBD2 (5 bases). The CDR3 has 12 amino acids. Germline loops: CDR1 GTSNPN, CDR2 SVGIG (reference sequence). V dropped 2 bases and J dropped 5 bases, with 9 bases sitting between them. The CDR3 nucleotides are TGTGCCTGGAGTCTAGCAGAGGAGACCCAGTACTTC. It encodes CAWSLAEETQYF. The full variable domain, rest sourced from reference TRBV30 and TRBJ2-5, is SQTIHQWPATLVQPVGSPLSLECTVEGTSNPNLYWYRQAAGRGLQLLFYSVGIGQISSEVPQNLSASRPQDRQFILSSKKLLLSDSGFYLCAWSLAEETQYFGPGTRLLVL.

This clone was detected a few times. CDR3 DNA sequence: TGTGCCAGCAGCGTAGAGTCCGGACCAGTCTACGAGCAGTACTTC. Amino acids: CASSVESGPVYEQYF. The chain carries TRBV9 and TRBJ2-7; D gene ambiguous. CDR3 length: 15 residues. Germline V gene data show CDR1 as SGDLS and CDR2 as YYNGEE. V was trimmed by 0 bases and J by 3 bases, leaving 13 bases between them. Based on the CDR3 plus reference TRBV9 and TRBJ2-7, the full variable domain is DSGVTQTPKHLITATGQRVTLRCSPRSGDLSVYWYQQSLDQGLQFLIQYYNGEERAKGNILERFSAQQFPDLHSELNLSSLELGDSALYFCASSVESGPVYEQYFGPGTRLTVT.

The rearrangement uses TRBV30 and TRBJ1-1, with 7 bases matching TRBD1. The V gene's germline CDR1 is GTSNPN and CDR2 SVGIG (reference sequence). J was trimmed by 2 bases and V by 2 bases; bases with no gene match: 5. CDR3 length: 14 amino acids. The CDR3 region has the DNA TGTGCCTGGAGTTTAGCAGGGGGAAACACTGAAGCTTTCTTT. Amino acid sequence: CAWSLAGGNTEAFF. Full variable domain (remainder filled in from reference TRBV30 and TRBJ1-1): SQTIHQWPATLVQPVGSPLSLECTVEGTSNPNLYWYRQAAGRGLQLLFYSVGIGQISSEVPQNLSASRPQDRQFILSSKKLLLSDSGFYLCAWSLAGGNTEAFFGQGTRLTVV.

This clone occurred once. CDR3: CSVFIGQLLFF. CDR3 coding DNA: TGCAGCGTTTTTATAGGACAGCTACTGTTTTTT. The rearrangement uses TRBV29-1 and TRBJ1-4; D perhaps matches TRBD1 (6 bases). The CDR3 spans 11 residues. Per the germline V gene, CDR1 is SQVTM and CDR2 is ANQGSEA. The V end lost 5 bases, the J end lost 13 bases, and 14 bases lay between the germline ends. Full variable domain (missing parts from reference TRBV29-1 and TRBJ1-4): SAVISQKPSRDICQRGTSLTIQCQVDSQVTMMFWYRQQPGQSLTLIATANQGSEATYESGFVIDKFPISRPNLTFSTLTVSNMSPEDSSIYLCSVFIGQLLFFGSGTQLSVL.

The chain is built from TRBV30 and TRBJ1-1, with 7 bases that match TRBD1. J gave up 5 bases and V 1 base, and 1 base lay outside the gene matches. CDR1 and CDR2 (germline): GTSNPN, SVGIG (reference sequence). The CDR3 is 12 residues long. The CDR3 nucleotides are TGTGCCTGGAGTGCGACAGGGACTGAAGCTTTCTTT. Its translation is CAWSATGTEAFF.

This clone was counted a single time. The chain combines TRBV5-1 with TRBJ1-6, with D unresolved. This CDR3 has 13 amino acids. CDR1 is SGHRS and CDR2 is YFSETQ in the germline V gene. V lost 0 bases, J lost 8 bases, and 6 bases lay in between. For the CDR3, the DNA is TGCGCCAGCAGCTTGGAGCAGGATTCACCCCTCCACTTT. Translated: CASSLEQDSPLHF.

The genes are TRBV5-6 and TRBJ2-5, with D hard to call. Germline CDR1 reads SGHDT; CDR2 reads YYEEEE. This CDR3 has 13 amino acids. The ends were cut back, 0 bases at V and 3 bases at J, with 6 bases in the middle. The CDR3 is CASSLGAEETQYF. The CDR3 DNA is TGTGCCAGCAGCTTGGGGGCAGAAGAGACCCAGTACTTC.

The chain links TRBV6-1 to TRBJ1-2; the D is unclear. Trimming took 4 bases from V and 6 from J, leaving 12 bases between them. The CDR3 is made up of 13 amino acids. Germline-derived CDR1 and CDR2 are MNHNS and SASEGT. The CDR3, as DNA: TGTGCCAGCAGTGTCGTACAAAGAGATGGCTACACCTTC. Residues: CASSVVQRDGYTF.

The sample holds a few counts of this clone. This sequence joins TRBV7-9 and TRBJ1-1, with D perhaps TRBD1 (5 bases). There are 17 residues in the CDR3. Trimming pared 2 bases from V and 1 base from J, leaving 17 bases between. Germline CDR1 and CDR2: SEHNR and FQNEAQ (reference sequence). CDR3 amino acids: CASSLTLWGAENTEAFF. As DNA, the CDR3 is TGTGCCAGCAGCTTAACTCTGTGGGGCGCAGAGAACACTGAAGCTTTCTTT.

The chain carries TRBV4-1 and TRBJ1-6; 8 bases are a match to TRBD1. Germline loops: CDR1 MGHRA, CDR2 YSYEKL. V lost 2 bases to trimming and J lost 5 bases; unmatched junction nucleotides: 2. CDR3 size: 15 residues. CDR3 DNA: TGCGCCAGCAGCCAACAGGGACAGGATAATTCACCCCTCCACTTT. As protein: CASSQQGQDNSPLHF.

The J gene is TRBJ1-5, the V gene TRBV6-1, with D maybe TRBD1 (5 bases). V lost 1 base, J lost 4 bases, and 11 bases lay in between. Germline V gene data show CDR1 as MNHNS and CDR2 as SASEGT. The CDR3 contains 15 residues. For the CDR3, the DNA is TGTGCCAGCAGTGAAGGGGAGACAGTAAATCAGCCCCAGCATTTT. As protein: CASSEGETVNQPQHF.